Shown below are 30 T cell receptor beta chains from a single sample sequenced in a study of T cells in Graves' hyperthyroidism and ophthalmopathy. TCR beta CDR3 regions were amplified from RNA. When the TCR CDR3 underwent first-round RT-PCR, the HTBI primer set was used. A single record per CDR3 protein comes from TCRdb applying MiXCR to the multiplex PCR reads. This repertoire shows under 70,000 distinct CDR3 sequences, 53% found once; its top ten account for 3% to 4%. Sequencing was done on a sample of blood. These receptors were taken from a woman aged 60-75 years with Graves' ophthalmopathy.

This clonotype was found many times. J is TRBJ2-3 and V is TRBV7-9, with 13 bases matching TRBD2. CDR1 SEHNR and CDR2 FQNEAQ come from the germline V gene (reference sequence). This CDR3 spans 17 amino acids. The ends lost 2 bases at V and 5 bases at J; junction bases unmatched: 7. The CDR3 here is CASSLMGLAGKLDTQYF. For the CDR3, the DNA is TGTGCCAGCAGCTTAATGGGACTAGCGGGAAAATTAGATACGCAGTATTTT.

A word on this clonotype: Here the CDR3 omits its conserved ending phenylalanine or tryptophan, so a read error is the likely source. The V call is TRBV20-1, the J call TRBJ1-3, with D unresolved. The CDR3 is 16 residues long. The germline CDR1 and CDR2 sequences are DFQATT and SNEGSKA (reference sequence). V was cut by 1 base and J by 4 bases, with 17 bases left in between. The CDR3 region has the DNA TGCAGTGCTAGAGTTCCGCTCTCGGGTACAGGAAACACCATATATCTT. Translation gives CSARVPLSGTGNTIYL.

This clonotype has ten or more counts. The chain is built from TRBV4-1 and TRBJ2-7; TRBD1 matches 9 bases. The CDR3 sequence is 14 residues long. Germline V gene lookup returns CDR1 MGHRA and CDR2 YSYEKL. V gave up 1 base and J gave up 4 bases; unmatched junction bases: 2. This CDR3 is CASSQADRGYEQYF. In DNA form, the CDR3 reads TGCGCCAGCAGCCAAGCGGACAGGGGATACGAGCAGTACTTC.

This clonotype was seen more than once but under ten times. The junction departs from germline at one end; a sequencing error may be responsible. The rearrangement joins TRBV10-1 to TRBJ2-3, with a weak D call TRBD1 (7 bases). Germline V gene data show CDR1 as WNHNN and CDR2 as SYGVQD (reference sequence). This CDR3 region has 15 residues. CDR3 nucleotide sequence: TGTGCCAGCTCACCAAACAGGGGAGGCGCAGATACGCAGTATTTT. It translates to CASSPNRGGADTQYF.

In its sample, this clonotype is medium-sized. The CDR3 nucleotides read TGTGCCACGGGGAGTGGGACAGTCAATCAGCCCCAGCATTTT. Its translation is CATGSGTVNQPQHF. This rearrangement joins TRBV24-1 to TRBJ1-5; TRBD1 matches at 7 bases. Trimming at V came to 10 bases and at J to 3 bases, leaving 8 bases not matched to a gene. The germline V gene has CDR1 KGHDR and CDR2 SFDVKD. This CDR3 contains 14 residues.

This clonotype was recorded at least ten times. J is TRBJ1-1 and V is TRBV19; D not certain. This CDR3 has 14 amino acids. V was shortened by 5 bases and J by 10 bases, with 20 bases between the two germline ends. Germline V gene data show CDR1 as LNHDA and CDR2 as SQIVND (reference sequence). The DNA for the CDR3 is TGTGCCAGTAGTCCGCCCCGGGTTTTCGAGGGAGCTTTCTTT. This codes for CASSPPRVFEGAFF.

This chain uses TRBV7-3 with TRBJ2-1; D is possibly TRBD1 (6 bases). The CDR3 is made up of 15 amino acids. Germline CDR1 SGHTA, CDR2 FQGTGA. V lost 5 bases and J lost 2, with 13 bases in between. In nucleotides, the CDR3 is TGTGCCAGCAGCGCACAGGGTGGGACCTACAATGAGCAGTTCTTC. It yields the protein CASSAQGGTYNEQFF.

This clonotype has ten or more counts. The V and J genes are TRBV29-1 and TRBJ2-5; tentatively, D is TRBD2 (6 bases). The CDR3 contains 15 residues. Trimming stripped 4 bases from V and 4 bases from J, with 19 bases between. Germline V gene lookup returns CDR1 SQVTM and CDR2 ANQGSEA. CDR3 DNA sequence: TGCAGCGTTGCGGGTGGGGCGGGGTATACAGAGACCCAGTACTTC. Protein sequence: CSVAGGAGYTETQYF.

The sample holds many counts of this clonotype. CDR3 protein: CASSPLSGTGNYNEQFF. The CDR3 region has the DNA TGTGCCAGCAGCCCGCTCTCCGGGACAGGCAACTACAATGAGCAGTTCTTC. The V and J genes are TRBV5-5 and TRBJ2-1; 8 bases agree with TRBD1. Per the germline V gene, CDR1 is SGHKS and CDR2 is YYEKEE (reference sequence). V was pared by 4 bases and J by 3 bases, with 12 bases of the junction left unmatched. The CDR3 sequence is 17 residues long.

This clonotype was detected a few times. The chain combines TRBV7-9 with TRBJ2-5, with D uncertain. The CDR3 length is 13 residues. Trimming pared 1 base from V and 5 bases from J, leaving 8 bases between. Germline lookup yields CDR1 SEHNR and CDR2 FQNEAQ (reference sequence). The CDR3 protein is CASSLGGRETQYF. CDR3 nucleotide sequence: TGTGCCAGCAGCTTAGGAGGCAGGGAGACCCAGTACTTC.

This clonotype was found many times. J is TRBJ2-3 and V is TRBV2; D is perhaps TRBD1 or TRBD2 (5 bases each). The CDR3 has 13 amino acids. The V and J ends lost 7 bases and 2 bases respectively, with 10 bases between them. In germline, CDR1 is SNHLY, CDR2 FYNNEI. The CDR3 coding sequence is TGTGCCAGCACCGGGGCCTTCACAGATACGCAGTATTTT. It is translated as CASTGAFTDTQYF.

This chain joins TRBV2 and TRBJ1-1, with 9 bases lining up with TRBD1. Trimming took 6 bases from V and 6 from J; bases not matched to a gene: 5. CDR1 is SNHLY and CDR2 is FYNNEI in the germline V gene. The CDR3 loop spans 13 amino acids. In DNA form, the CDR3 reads TGTGCCAGCAGCCCGGGACAGGGCGCTGAAGCTTTCTTT. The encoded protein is CASSPGQGAEAFF.

CDR3 in amino acids: CATSESDTQYF. The DNA for the CDR3 is TGTGCCACCAGTGAATCAGATACGCAGTATTTT. The rearrangement links TRBV24-1 to TRBJ2-3; D unclear. This CDR3 has 11 residues. V lost 4 bases and J lost 4, with 2 bases in between. The germline CDR1 and CDR2 sequences are KGHDR and SFDVKD.

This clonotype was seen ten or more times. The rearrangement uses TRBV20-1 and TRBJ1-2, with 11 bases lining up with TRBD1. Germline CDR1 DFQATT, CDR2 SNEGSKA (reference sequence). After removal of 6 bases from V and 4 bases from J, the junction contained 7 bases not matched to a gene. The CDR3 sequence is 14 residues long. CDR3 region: CSASRTGGGYGYTF. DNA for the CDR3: TGCAGTGCGAGCCGGACAGGGGGCGGCTATGGCTACACCTTC.

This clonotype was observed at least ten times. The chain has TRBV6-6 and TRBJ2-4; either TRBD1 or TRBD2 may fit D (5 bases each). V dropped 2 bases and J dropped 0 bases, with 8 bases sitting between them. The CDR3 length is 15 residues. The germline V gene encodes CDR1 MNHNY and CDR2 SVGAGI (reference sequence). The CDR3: CASSYEGSAKNIQYF. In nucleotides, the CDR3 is TGTGCCAGCAGTTACGAGGGGTCAGCCAAAAACATTCAGTACTTC.

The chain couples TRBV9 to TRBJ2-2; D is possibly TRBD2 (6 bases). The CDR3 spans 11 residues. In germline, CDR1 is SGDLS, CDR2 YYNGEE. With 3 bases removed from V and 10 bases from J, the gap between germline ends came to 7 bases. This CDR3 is CASSGREELFF. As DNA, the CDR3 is TGTGCCAGCAGCGGGAGGGAGGAGCTGTTTTTT.

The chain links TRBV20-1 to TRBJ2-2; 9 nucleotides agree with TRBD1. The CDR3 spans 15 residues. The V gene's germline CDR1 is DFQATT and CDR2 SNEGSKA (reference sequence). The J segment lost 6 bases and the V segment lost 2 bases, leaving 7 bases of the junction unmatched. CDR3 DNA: TGCAGTGCTAGAATCCGGACAGGGGACGCCGGGGAGCTGTTTTTT. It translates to CSARIRTGDAGELFF.

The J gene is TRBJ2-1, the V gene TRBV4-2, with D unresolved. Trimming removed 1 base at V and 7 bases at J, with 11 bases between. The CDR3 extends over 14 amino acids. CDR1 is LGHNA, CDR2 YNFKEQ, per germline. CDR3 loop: CASSQAWGTNEQFF. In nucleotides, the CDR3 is TGTGCCAGCAGCCAAGCCTGGGGAACTAATGAGCAGTTCTTC.

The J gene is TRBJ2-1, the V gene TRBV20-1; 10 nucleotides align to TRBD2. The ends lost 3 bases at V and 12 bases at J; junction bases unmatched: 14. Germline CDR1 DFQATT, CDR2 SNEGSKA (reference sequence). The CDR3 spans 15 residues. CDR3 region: CSARSSGSGGTRQFF. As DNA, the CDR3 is TGCAGTGCTAGGTCTAGCGGGAGTGGGGGTACACGGCAGTTCTTC.

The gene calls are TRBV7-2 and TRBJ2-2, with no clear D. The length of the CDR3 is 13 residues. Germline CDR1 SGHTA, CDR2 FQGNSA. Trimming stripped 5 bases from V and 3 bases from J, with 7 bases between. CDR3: CASSRADTGELFF. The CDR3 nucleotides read TGTGCCAGCAGCCGGGCGGACACCGGGGAGCTGTTTTTT. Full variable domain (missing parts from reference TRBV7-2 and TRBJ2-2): GAGVSQSPSNKVTEKGKDVELRCDPISGHTALYWYRQSLGQGLEFLIYFQGNSAPDKSGLPSDRFSAERTGGSVSTLTIQRTQQEDSAVYLCASSRADTGELFFGEGSRLTVL.

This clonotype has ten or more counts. The CDR3 is CASSLTGLLTEAFF. In DNA form, the CDR3 reads TGTGCCAGTAGCCTGACAGGGCTTCTCACTGAAGCTTTCTTT. This chain uses TRBV19 with TRBJ1-1; 7 positions match TRBD1. This CDR3 spans 14 amino acids. Unmatched junction bases numbered 8, after V lost 6 bases and J lost 4 bases. Germline V gene data show CDR1 as LNHDA and CDR2 as SQIVND (reference sequence). Based on the CDR3 plus reference TRBV19 and TRBJ1-1, the full variable domain is DGGITQSPKYLFRKEGQNVTLSCEQNLNHDAMYWYRQDPGQGLRLIYYSQIVNDFQKGDIAEGYSVSREKKESFPLTVTSAQKNPTAFYLCASSLTGLLTEAFFGQGTRLTVV.

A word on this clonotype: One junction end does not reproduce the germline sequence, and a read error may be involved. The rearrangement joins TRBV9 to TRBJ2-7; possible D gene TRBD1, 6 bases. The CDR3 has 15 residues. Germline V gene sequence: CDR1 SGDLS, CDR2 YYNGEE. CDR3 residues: CASSARQDPSYEQYF. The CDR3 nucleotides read TGTGCAAGCAGCGCCCGACAGGACCCCTCCTACGAGCAGTACTTC. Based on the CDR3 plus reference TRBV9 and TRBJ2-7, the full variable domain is DSGVTQTPKHLITATGQRVTLRCSPRSGDLSVYWYQQSLDQGLQFLIQYYNGEERAKGNILERFSAQQFPDLHSELNLSSLELGDSALYFCASSARQDPSYEQYFGPGTRLTVT.

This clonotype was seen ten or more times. CDR3 in amino acids: CASSHGTSGSRDGELFF. For the CDR3, the DNA is TGTGCCAGCAGTCACGGGACTAGCGGGAGCCGAGACGGGGAGCTGTTTTTT. This chain uses TRBV6-4 with TRBJ2-2; 14 bases align to TRBD2. This CDR3 is 17 amino acids long. The J segment lost 7 bases and the V segment lost 5 bases, leaving 9 bases of the junction unmatched. From germline, CDR1 is MRHNA and CDR2 SNTAGT.

This CDR3 is CASSQVGLAGGSYEQYF. CDR3 nucleotides: TGCGCCAGCAGCCAAGTAGGACTAGCGGGAGGCTCCTACGAGCAGTACTTC. The rearrangement links TRBV5-1 to TRBJ2-7; 14 positions match TRBD2. CDR1 and CDR2 from the germline V gene are SGHRS and YFSETQ. V gave up 4 bases and J gave up 0 bases; unmatched junction bases: 6. The CDR3 spans 17 residues.

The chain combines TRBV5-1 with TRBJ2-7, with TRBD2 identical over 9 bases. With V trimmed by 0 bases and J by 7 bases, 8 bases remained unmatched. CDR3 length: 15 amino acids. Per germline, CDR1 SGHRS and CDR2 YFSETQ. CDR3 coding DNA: TGCGCCAGCAGCTTGGATTGGGCGGGGGGGCCTGAGCAGTACTTC. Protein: CASSLDWAGGPEQYF. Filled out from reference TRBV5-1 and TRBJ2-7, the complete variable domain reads KAGVTQTPRYLIKTRGQQVTLSCSPISGHRSVSWYQQTPGQGLQFLFEYFSETQRNKGNFPGRFSGRQFSNSRSEMNVSTLELGDSALYLCASSLDWAGGPEQYFGPGTRLTVT.

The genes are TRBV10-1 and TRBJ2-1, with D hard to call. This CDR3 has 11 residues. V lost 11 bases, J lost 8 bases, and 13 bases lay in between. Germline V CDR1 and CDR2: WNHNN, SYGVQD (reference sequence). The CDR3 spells CAHPANHEQFF. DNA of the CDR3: TGCGCCCACCCAGCGAACCATGAGCAGTTCTTC.

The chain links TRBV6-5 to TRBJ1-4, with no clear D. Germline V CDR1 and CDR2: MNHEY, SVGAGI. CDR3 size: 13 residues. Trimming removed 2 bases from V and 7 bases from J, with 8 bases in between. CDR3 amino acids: CASSYVNTEKLFF. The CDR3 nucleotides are TGTGCCAGCAGTTACGTGAACACTGAAAAACTGTTTTTT.

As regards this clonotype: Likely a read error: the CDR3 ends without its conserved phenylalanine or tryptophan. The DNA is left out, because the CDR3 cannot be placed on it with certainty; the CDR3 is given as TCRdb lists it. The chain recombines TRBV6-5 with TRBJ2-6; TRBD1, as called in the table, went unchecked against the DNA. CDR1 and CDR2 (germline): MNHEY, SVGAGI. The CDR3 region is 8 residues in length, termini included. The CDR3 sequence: CASTETGT.

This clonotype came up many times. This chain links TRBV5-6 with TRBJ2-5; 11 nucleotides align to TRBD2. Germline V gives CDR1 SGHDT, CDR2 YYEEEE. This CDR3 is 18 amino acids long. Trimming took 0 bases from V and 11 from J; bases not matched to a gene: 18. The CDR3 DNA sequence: TGTGCCAGCAGCTTGGGAGTCCTAGCGGGGGGCCTCAAGAGGGGTCAGTACTTC. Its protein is CASSLGVLAGGLKRGQYF.

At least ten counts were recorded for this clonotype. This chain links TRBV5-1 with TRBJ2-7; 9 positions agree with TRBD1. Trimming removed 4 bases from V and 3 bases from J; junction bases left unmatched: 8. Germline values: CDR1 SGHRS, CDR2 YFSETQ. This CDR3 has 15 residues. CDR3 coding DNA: TGCGCCAGCAGCCCGGACGGGACAGGGTACTACGAGCAGTACTTC. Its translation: CASSPDGTGYYEQYF.